These 4 T cell receptor beta chains share one sample of origin, sequenced in a study of T cell clonotyping in hematopoietic cell transplantation. Time point defined: recipient sample about 28 days before transplant, after cytoreduction. Assay: immunoSEQ multiplex PCR; the TCRdb copy retains only in-frame clones and omits some. The sample records some 29,000 clones, about 74% being singletons. Sequences were derived from peripheral blood mononuclear cells, sampled before stem cell transplant. All receptors derive from a woman aged 25 to 39 with chronic myeloid leukemia. Some clones in this sample may be carry-over from other donors' samples.

This chain links TRBV4-3 with TRBJ2-7; D call uncertain. This CDR3 is 16 amino acids long. V gave up 1 base and J gave up 0 bases, with 13 bases separating them. Germline lookup yields CDR1 LGHNA and CDR2 YSLEER. The CDR3 region is CASSQAYDGSSYEQYF. The DNA of the CDR3 is TGCGCCAGCAGCCAAGCCTATGACGGTAGCTCCTACGAGCAGTACTTC.

J is TRBJ2-5 and V is TRBV5-1; D is unclear. Trimming cost V 0 bases and J 4 bases, with 13 bases left between them. The CDR3 consists of 15 residues. From germline, CDR1 is SGHRS and CDR2 YFSETQ. The CDR3 DNA follows: TGCGCCAGCAGCTTGGGTACACACCTCAGAGAGACCCAGTACTTC. Protein sequence: CASSLGTHLRETQYF.

The rearrangement links TRBV5-1 to TRBJ2-7; a weak D match, TRBD2 (6 bases). CDR1 is SGHRS, CDR2 YFSETQ, per germline. The CDR3 contains 18 residues. V lost 2 bases and J 7 bases, leaving 28 bases between the germline ends. The CDR3: CASSFTPGLSGPSDEQYF. The CDR3 DNA follows: TGCGCCAGCAGCTTCACCCCGGGTCTTAGTGGGCCTAGCGATGAGCAGTACTTC.

This chain joins TRBV6-1 and TRBJ2-5, with D perhaps matching TRBD2 (6 bases). The CDR3 has 12 residues. Germline CDR1 reads MNHNS; CDR2 reads SASEGT. V lost 8 bases, J lost 5 bases, and 12 bases lay in between. The CDR3 nucleotides are TGTGCCAGCCGGACGGGGGAGGAGACCCAGTACTTC. It translates to CASRTGEETQYF.